Below are 11 T cell receptor beta chains sequenced from a single sample in a study of T cells in Graves' hyperthyroidism and ophthalmopathy. The TCR beta CDR3 regions underwent amplification using RNA transcripts as the source. First-round RT-PCR of the TCR CDR3 relied on the HTBI primer set. TCRdb reanalysed the multiplex PCR reads using MiXCR and keeps one entry per CDR3 protein. The sample comprises hundreds of thousands of distinct CDR3 sequences, approximately 15% of which are singletons, and roughly 13% rests with the top ten. Sequencing input: blood. All receptors come from a woman between 40 and 55 years old with Graves' hyperthyroidism.

V gene TRBV6-1 combines with J gene TRBJ2-7; 8 bases fit TRBD1. The trim removed 5 bases at V and 2 bases at J, leaving 11 bases unmatched. Germline lookup yields CDR1 MNHNS and CDR2 SASEGT. This CDR3 is built from 16 residues. The CDR3 DNA sequence: TGTGCCAGCAGTTTCAAACCGGGACAGGCAACCTACGAGCAGTACTTC. Translating it yields CASSFKPGQATYEQYF.

The genes are TRBV10-3 and TRBJ2-3; 9 bases map to TRBD2. This CDR3 is 16 amino acids long. Trimming cost V 2 bases and J 4 bases; bases outside gene matches: 7. Looked up from germline, CDR1 is ENHRY and CDR2 is SYGVKD. The CDR3 sequence is CAISERNSGSPDTQYF. Written as DNA, the CDR3 is TGTGCCATCAGTGAGAGGAATAGCGGGAGCCCAGATACGCAGTATTTT.

There are many counts of this clonotype. The chain uses TRBV30 and TRBJ2-5, with a possible D match to TRBD2 (5 bases). With 1 base removed from V and 5 bases from J, the gap between germline ends came to 11 bases. This CDR3 is 13 amino acids long. CDR1 and CDR2 from the germline V gene are GTSNPN and SVGIG (reference sequence). CDR3 coding DNA: TGTGCCTGGAGTGGGCGGGTACTGGAGACCCAGTACTTC. Its protein is CAWSGRVLETQYF. Together with reference TRBV30 and TRBJ2-5, the CDR3 gives the full variable domain: SQTIHQWPATLVQPVGSPLSLECTVEGTSNPNLYWYRQAAGRGLQLLFYSVGIGQISSEVPQNLSASRPQDRQFILSSKKLLLSDSGFYLCAWSGRVLETQYFGPGTRLLVL.

This chain links TRBV3-1 with TRBJ2-1; 11 bases are a match to TRBD2. The germline gives CDR1 LGHDT, CDR2 YNNKEL (reference sequence). J lost 10 bases, V lost 4 bases, and 9 bases had no gene match. The CDR3 contains 15 residues. The CDR3 reads CASSLTSGSGREQFF. The CDR3 DNA sequence: TGTGCCAGCAGCCTTACTAGCGGGAGCGGTCGGGAGCAGTTCTTC.

This clonotype was seen repeatedly, ten times or more. The genes are TRBV3-1 and TRBJ2-7; unclear D gene. Germline CDR1 and CDR2: LGHDT and YNNKEL (reference sequence). The V gene lost 4 bases and the J gene lost 1 base, with 11 bases spanning the gap. There are 14 residues in the CDR3. In nucleotides, the CDR3 is TGTGCCAGCAGCCCGTTGAGTAGTTCCTACGAGCAGTACTTC. Residues: CASSPLSSSYEQYF.

This clonotype has ten or more counts. V gene TRBV18 combines with J gene TRBJ2-7, with a weak D call TRBD1 (6 bases). This CDR3 region has 13 residues. The germline gives CDR1 KGHSH, CDR2 LQKENI. The V and J ends lost 2 bases and 4 bases respectively, with 9 bases between them. The CDR3 spells CASSPNRAYEQYF. The CDR3 coding sequence is TGTGCCAGCTCACCAAACAGGGCGTACGAGCAGTACTTC.

This clonotype was found many times. The gene calls are TRBV6-5 and TRBJ2-3; 8 nucleotides agree with TRBD2. V gave up 5 bases and J gave up 0 bases; unmatched junction bases: 10. This CDR3 comprises 17 residues. Germline CDR1 is MNHEY and CDR2 is SVGAGI. CDR3 residues: CASSVRKASGSTDTQYF. CDR3 coding DNA: TGTGCCAGCAGTGTGAGAAAGGCTAGCGGGAGCACAGATACGCAGTATTTT.

The table lists this clonotype with a few counts. The genes are TRBV3-1 and TRBJ2-7, with D perhaps assigned TRBD1 or TRBD2 (5 bases each). The CDR3 has 15 residues. The germline V gene encodes CDR1 LGHDT and CDR2 YNNKEL (reference sequence). Trimming removed 1 base at V and 4 bases at J, with 14 bases between. Written as DNA, the CDR3 is TGTGCCAGCAGCCAAGTTTGGGGGAAGGCTTACGAGCAGTACTTC. It encodes CASSQVWGKAYEQYF.

This chain uses TRBV12-3 or TRBV12-4 with TRBJ1-3; weak D call: TRBD1 (6 bases). The germline V and J ends were trimmed by 4 bases and 0 bases, with 22 bases remaining between them. The CDR3 sequence is 19 residues long. CDR3 residues: CASSSLSITGFLSGNTIYF. Here the CDR3 DNA reads TGTGCCAGCAGTTCCTTAAGTATTACAGGGTTTCTCTCTGGAAACACCATATATTTT.

This clonotype came up many times. V usage is TRBV27 and J usage is TRBJ1-5; D is undetermined. The V and J ends lost 3 bases and 4 bases respectively, with 13 bases between them. This CDR3 region has 15 residues. CDR1 and CDR2 (germline): MNHEY, SMNVEV (reference sequence). The CDR3 region has the DNA TGTGCCAGCAGTTTTGAGGGCGGGGTTAATCAGCCCCAGCATTTT. Its translation: CASSFEGGVNQPQHF.

This chain links TRBV19 with TRBJ1-5, with D perhaps matching TRBD1 (5 bases). V was trimmed by 5 bases and J by 5 bases, leaving 16 bases between them. Germline V gene data show CDR1 as LNHDA and CDR2 as SQIVND (reference sequence). The CDR3 spans 15 residues. CDR3: CASSPDRLPHQPQHF. The CDR3 DNA reads as TGTGCCAGTAGTCCAGACAGATTACCACATCAGCCCCAGCATTTT.